Listed below are T cell receptor beta chains from one sample, sequenced in a study of OX40 agonist ivuxolimab in advanced cancers. Method: immunoSEQ multiplex PCR; TCRdb's copy keeps in-frame clones and lacks some. The sample carries tens of thousands of clones, more than 75% recorded once. The sequences come from CD4+ or CD8+ T cells sorted from blood, collected in a trial of the OX40 agonist ivuxolimab. The receptors were gathered from an adult with an advanced solid tumor such as melanoma, head and neck, liver or kidney cancer. The CDR3 runs from the conserved cysteine through the conserved F or W.

V gene	J gene	CDR3 protein
TRBV28	TRBJ2-3	CASGGTSGARDTQYF
TRBV10-3	TRBJ2-3	CAISDPAGGQDTQYF
TRBV7-2	TRBJ2-3	CASSVGVSGPDTQYF
TRBV28	TRBJ1-5	CASSPFLGYNQPQHF
TRBV19	TRBJ2-5	CASSMGGRAETQYF
TRBV7-2	TRBJ2-3	CASSLDSWQSPVADTQYF
TRBV11-2	TRBJ2-1	CASSLVYAGPYNEQFF
TRBV7-2	TRBJ1-1	CASSLDPGWVTEAFF
TRBV29-1	TRBJ1-2	CSVLTNGTPDGYTF
TRBV29-1	TRBJ1-1	CSVEDSGQMNTEAFF
TRBV9	TRBJ1-2	CASSVAGVAGGYTF
TRBV5-1	TRBJ1-4	CASSPEGPDEKLFF
TRBV28	TRBJ2-7	CASTGTSLRVQYF
TRBV5-6	TRBJ2-1	CASSSLTSLVEQFF
TRBV2	NA	CASSERLVGGSYEQYF
TRBV6-5	TRBJ1-1	CASSSATANTEAFF
TRBV29-1	TRBJ2-3	CGGRDRADTQYF
TRBV10-1	TRBJ2-3	CASSQGRYTDTQYF
TRBV18	TRBJ1-6	CASSPTVGTEGSPLHF
TRBV10-1	TRBJ2-4	CASSDASGGVGKNIQYF
TRBV30	TRBJ2-7	CAWEARDRGRSEQYF
TRBV11-3	TRBJ1-2	CASKGGRDYGYTF